This TCR beta chain was recovered during a study of cytomegalovirus exposure and HLA in healthy donors. Overall study findings and caveats: An analysis done earlier found most TCR beta V segments productive about 90% or about 30% of the time. Analyses of presence/absence relied on an assumption of roughly uniform sequencing depth across donors. Immune exposure was documented only through CMV serostatus. A few chains tied to CMV proved CMV antigen-specific in vitro.

As to this clone: Its antigen is still unknown.

V dropped 5 bases and J dropped 0 bases, with 11 bases sitting between them. Germline-derived CDR1 and CDR2 are MNHNS and SASEGT. The CDR3 has 15 amino acids. 13 Jbeta primers and 60 Vbeta primers were used for the PCR. Sequencing used immunoSEQ multiplex PCR; TCRdb keeps in-frame clones, though not all of them. The repertoire includes 150,000 to 200,000 clones, 85% to 90% of them detected once, and approximately 2% sits in the top ten. Sequencing was carried out using PBMCs. The receptor was derived from a woman aged 18-29 years in good health and CMV-seronegative. This sequence joins TRBV6-1 and TRBJ2-1, with a weak D call TRBD1 (6 bases). CDR3 region: CASSLRGTSYNEQFF. The CDR3 coding sequence is TGTGCCAGCAGTCTGAGGGGGACCTCCTACAATGAGCAGTTCTTC.